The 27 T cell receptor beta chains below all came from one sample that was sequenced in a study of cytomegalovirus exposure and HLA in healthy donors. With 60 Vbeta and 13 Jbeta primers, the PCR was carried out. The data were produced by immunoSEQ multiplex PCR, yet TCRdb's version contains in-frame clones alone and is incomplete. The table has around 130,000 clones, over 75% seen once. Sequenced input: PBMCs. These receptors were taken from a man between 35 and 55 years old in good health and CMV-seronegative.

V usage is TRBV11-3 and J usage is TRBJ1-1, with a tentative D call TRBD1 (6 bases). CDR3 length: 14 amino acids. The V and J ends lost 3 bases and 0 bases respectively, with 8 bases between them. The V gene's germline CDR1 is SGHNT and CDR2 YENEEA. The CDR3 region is CASSLSGVNTEAFF. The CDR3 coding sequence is TGTGCCAGCAGCTTGTCAGGGGTGAACACTGAAGCTTTCTTT.

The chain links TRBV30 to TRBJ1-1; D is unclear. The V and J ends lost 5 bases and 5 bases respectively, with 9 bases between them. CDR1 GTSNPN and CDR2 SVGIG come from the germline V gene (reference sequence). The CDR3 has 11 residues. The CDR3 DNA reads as TGTGCCTGGGGAAGAGGTACTGAAGCTTTCTTT. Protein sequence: CAWGRGTEAFF.

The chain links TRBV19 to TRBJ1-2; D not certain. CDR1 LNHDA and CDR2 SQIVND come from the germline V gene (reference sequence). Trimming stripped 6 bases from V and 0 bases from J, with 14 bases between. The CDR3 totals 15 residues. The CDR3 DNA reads TGTGCCAGTAGCGGGTCGGCATTGACTAACTATGGCTACACCTTC. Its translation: CASSGSALTNYGYTF.

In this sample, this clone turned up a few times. In nucleotides, the CDR3 is TGCGCCAGCAGACAAACAGTCTCCTACGAGCAGTACTTC. This translates into CASRQTVSYEQYF. The V gene is TRBV10-2, the J gene TRBJ2-7; D not resolved. V gave up 6 bases and J gave up 0 bases, with 9 bases separating them. CDR1 and CDR2 from the germline V gene are WSHSY and SAAADI. The CDR3 consists of 13 residues.

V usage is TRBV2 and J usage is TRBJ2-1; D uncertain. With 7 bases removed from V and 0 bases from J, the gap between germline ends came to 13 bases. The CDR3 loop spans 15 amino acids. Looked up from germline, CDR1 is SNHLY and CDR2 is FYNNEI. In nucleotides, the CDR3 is TGTGCCAGCAAAAGTAGTTCTAACTCCTACAATGAGCAGTTCTTC. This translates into CASKSSSNSYNEQFF.

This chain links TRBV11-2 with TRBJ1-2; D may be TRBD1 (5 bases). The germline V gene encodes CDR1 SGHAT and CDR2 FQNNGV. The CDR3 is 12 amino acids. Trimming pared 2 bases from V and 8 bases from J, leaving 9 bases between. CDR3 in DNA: TGTGCCAGCAGCTTACGGGGGATCGGCTACACCTTC. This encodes CASSLRGIGYTF.

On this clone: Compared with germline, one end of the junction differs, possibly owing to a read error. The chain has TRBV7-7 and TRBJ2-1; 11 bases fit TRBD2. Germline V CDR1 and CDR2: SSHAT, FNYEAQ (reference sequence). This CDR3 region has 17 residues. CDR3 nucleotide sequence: TGTGCTAGCAGCTTACAACCGGGACTAGCGGAGTACAATGAGCAGTTCTTC. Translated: CASSLQPGLAEYNEQFF.

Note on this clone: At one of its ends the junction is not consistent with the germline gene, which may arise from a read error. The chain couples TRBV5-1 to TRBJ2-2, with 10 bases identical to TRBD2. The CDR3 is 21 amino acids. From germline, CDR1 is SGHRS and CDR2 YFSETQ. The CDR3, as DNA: TGCGCCAGCAGCTCCCGTGGGCTAGCGGGGGACAAAACGCCGAACACCGGGGAGTTGTTTTTT. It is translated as CASSSRGLAGDKTPNTGELFF.

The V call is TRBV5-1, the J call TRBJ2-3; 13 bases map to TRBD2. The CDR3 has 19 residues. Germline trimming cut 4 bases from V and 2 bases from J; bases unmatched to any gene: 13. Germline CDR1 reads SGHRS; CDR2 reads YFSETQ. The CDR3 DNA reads TGCGCCAGCAGCCCTCGACGGACTAGCGGGAGATTCCCCACAGATACGCAGTATTTT. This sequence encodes CASSPRRTSGRFPTDTQYF.

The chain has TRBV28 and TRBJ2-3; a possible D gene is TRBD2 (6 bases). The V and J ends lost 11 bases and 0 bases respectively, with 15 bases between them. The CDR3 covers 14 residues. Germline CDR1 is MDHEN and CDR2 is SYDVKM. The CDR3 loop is CAHGLGTSTDTQYF. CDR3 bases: TGTGCCCACGGGTTAGGGACTAGCACAGATACGCAGTATTTT.

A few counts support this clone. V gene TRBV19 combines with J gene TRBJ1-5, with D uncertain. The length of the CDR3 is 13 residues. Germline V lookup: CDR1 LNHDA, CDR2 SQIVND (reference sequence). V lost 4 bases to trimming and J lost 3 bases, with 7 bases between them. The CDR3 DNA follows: TGTGCCAGTAGTACTCAGTCCAATCAGCCCCAGCATTTT. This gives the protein CASSTQSNQPQHF.

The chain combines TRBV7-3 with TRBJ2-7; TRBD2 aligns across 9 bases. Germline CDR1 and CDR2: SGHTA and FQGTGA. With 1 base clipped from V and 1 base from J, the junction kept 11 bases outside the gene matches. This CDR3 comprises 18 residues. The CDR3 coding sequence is TGTGCCAGCAGCTTAAGTGGATCTAGCGGGGTTGCTTCCTACGAGCAGTACTTC. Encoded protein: CASSLSGSSGVASYEQYF.

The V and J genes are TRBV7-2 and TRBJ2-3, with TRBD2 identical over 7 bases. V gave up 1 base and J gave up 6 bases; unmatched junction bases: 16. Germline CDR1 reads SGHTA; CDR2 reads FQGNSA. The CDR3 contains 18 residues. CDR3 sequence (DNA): TGTGCCAGCAGCTTAGGGTGGCTAGCGGACAAAACTGGGGATACGCAGTATTTT. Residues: CASSLGWLADKTGDTQYF.

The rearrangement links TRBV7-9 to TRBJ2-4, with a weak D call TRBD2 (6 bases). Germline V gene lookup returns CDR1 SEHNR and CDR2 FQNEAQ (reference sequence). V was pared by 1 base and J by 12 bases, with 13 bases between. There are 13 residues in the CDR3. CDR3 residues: CASSLDQGGSQYF. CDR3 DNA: TGTGCCAGCAGCTTAGACCAGGGAGGCAGTCAGTACTTC.

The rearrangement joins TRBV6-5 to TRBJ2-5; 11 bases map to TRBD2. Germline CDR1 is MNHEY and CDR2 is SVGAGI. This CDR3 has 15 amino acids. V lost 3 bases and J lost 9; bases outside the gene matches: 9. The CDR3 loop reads CASSYSGRAETAQYF. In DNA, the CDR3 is TGTGCCAGCAGTTATAGCGGGAGGGCCGAGACGGCCCAGTACTTC.

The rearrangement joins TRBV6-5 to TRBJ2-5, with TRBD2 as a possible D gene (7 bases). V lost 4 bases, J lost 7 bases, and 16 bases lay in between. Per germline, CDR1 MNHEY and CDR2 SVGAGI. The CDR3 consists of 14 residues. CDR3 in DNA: TGTGCCAGCAGTTGGCCTGGGGGGGCGGGGACCCAGTACTTC. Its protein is CASSWPGGAGTQYF.

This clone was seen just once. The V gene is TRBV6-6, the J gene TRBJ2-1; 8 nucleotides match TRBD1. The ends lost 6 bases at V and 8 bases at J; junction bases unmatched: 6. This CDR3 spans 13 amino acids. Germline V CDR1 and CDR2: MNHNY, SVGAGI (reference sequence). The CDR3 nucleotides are TGTGCCAGCAGACAGGGGGAAGTAGATGAGCAGTTCTTC. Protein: CASRQGEVDEQFF.

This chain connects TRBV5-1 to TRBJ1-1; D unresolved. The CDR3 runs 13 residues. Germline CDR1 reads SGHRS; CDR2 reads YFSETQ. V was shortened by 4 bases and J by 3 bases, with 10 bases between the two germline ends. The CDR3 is CASSPRLDTEAFF. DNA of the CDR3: TGCGCCAGCAGCCCTAGACTGGACACTGAAGCTTTCTTT.

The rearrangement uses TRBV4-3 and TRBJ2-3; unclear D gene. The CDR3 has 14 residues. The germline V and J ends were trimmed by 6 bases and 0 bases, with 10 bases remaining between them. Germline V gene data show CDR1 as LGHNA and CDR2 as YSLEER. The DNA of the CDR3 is TGCGCCAGCAGGGCGGCCCTCAGCACAGATACGCAGTATTTT. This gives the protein CASRAALSTDTQYF.

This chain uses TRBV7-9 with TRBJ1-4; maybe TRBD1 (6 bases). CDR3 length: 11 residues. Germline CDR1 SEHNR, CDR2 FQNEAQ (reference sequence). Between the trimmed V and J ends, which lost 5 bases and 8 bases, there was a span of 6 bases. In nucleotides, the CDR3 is TGTGCCAGCAGCAGGGGGGAAAAACTGTTTTTT. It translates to CASSRGEKLFF. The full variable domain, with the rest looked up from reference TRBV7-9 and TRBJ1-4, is DTGVSQNPRHKITKRGQNVTFRCDPISEHNRLYWYRQTLGQGPEFLTYFQNEAQLEKSRLLSDRFSAERPKGSFSTLEIQRTEQGDSAMYLCASSRGEKLFFGSGTQLSVL.

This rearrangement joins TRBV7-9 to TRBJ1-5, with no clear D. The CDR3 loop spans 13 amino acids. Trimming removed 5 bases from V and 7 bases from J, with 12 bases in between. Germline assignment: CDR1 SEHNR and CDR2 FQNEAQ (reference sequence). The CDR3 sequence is CASSLGPGQPQHF. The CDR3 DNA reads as TGTGCCAGCAGCCTTGGCCCGGGACAGCCCCAGCATTTT. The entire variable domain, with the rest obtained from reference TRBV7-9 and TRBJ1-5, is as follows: DTGVSQNPRHKITKRGQNVTFRCDPISEHNRLYWYRQTLGQGPEFLTYFQNEAQLEKSRLLSDRFSAERPKGSFSTLEIQRTEQGDSAMYLCASSLGPGQPQHFGDGTRLSIL.

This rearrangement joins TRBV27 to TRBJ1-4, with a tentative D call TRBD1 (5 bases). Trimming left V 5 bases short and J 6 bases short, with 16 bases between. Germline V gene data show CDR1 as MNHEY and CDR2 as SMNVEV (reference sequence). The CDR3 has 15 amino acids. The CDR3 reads CASSKTDSGYEKLFF. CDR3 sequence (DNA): TGTGCCAGCAGTAAAACCGACAGTGGATATGAAAAACTGTTTTTT.

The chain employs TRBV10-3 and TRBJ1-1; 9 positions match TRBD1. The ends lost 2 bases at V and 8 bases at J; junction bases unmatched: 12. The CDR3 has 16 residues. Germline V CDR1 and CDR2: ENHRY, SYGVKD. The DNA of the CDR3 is TGTGCCATCAGTGAGGCACAGGGGGCGCTTTTGCCGGAAGCTTTCTTT. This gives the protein CAISEAQGALLPEAFF.

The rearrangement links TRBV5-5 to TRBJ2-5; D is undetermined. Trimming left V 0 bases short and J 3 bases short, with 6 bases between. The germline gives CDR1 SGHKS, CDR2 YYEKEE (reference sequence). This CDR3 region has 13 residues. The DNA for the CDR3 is TGTGCCAGCAGCTTGGCGTCGGAAGAGACCCAGTACTTC. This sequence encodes CASSLASEETQYF.

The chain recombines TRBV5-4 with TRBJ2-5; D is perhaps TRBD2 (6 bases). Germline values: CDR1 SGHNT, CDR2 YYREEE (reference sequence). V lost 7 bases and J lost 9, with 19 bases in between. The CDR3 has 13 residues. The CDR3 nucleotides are TGTGCCAGCGCCCGGGACTCACACCGAGCCCAGTACTTC. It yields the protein CASARDSHRAQYF. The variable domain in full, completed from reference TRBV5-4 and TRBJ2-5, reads ETGVTQSPTHLIKTRGQQVTLRCSSQSGHNTVSWYQQALGQGPQFIFQYYREEENGRGNFPPRFSGLQFPNYSSELNVNALELDDSALYLCASARDSHRAQYFGPGTRLLVL.

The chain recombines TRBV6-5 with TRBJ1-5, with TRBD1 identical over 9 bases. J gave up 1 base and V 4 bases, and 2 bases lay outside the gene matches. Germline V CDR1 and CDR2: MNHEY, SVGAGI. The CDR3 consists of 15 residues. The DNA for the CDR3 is TGTGCCAGCAGTTTACAGGGGGCCAGCAATCAGCCCCAGCATTTT. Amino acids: CASSLQGASNQPQHF.

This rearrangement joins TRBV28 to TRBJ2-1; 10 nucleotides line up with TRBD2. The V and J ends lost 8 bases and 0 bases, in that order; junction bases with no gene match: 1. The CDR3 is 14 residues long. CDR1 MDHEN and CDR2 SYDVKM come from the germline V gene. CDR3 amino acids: CASVAGGSYNEQFF. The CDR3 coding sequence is TGTGCCAGCGTAGCGGGAGGCTCCTACAATGAGCAGTTCTTC.